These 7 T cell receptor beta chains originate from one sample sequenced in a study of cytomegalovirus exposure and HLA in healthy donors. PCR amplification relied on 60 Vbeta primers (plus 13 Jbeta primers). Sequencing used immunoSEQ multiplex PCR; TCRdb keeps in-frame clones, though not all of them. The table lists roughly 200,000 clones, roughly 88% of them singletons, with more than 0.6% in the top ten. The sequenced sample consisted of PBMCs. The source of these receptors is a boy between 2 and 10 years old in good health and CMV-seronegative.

CDR3 protein: CASSNAGTGRYEGTEAFF. CDR3 coding DNA: TGCGCCAGCAGCAACGCCGGGACAGGGCGTTATGAAGGCACTGAAGCTTTCTTT. This chain connects TRBV5-1 to TRBJ1-1, with 9 nucleotides matching TRBD1. The germline CDR1 and CDR2 sequences are SGHRS and YFSETQ. V shed 4 bases, J shed 4 bases, and the junction held 17 bases outside the gene matches. The CDR3 spans 18 residues. Complete variable domain (other parts from reference TRBV5-1 and TRBJ1-1): KAGVTQTPRYLIKTRGQQVTLSCSPISGHRSVSWYQQTPGQGLQFLFEYFSETQRNKGNFPGRFSGRQFSNSRSEMNVSTLELGDSALYLCASSNAGTGRYEGTEAFFGQGTRLTVV.

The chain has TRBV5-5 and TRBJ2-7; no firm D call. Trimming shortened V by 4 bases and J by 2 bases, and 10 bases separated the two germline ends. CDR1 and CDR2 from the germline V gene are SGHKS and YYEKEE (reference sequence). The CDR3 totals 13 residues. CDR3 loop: CASSIDWAYEQYF. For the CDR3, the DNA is TGTGCCAGCAGCATTGACTGGGCCTACGAGCAGTACTTC.

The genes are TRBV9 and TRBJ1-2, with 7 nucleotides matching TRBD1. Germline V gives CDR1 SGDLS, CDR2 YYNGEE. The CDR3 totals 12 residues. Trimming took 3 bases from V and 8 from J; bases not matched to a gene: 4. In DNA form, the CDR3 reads TGTGCCAGCAGCGGACAGGGCATCGGCTACACCTTC. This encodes CASSGQGIGYTF.

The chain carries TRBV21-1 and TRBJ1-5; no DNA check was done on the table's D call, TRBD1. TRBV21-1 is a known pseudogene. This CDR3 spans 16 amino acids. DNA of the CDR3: TGTGCCAGCAGCTATTTGGGGGACAGGGGATGTCAGCCCCAGCATTTT. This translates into CASSYLGDRGCQPQHF.

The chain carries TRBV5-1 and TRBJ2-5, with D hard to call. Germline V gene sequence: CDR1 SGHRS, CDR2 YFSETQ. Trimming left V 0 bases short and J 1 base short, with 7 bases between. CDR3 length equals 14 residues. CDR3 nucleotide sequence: TGCGCCAGCAGCTTGGAATACAGCCAAGAGACCCAGTACTTC. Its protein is CASSLEYSQETQYF.

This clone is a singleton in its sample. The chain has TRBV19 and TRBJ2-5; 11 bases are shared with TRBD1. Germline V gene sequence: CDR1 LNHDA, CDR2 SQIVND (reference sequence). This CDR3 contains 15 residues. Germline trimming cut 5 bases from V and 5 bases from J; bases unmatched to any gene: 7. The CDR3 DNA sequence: TGTGCCAGTAGTCCTTCCGGGACAGGGGGTGAGACCCAGTACTTC. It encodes CASSPSGTGGETQYF.

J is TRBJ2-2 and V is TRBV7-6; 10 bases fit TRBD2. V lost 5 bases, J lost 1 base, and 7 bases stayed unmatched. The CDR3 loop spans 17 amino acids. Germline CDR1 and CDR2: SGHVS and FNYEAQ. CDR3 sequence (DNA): TGTGCCAGCAGCGACCGGCGGACTAGCGGGAACACCGGGGAGCTGTTTTTT. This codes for CASSDRRTSGNTGELFF.